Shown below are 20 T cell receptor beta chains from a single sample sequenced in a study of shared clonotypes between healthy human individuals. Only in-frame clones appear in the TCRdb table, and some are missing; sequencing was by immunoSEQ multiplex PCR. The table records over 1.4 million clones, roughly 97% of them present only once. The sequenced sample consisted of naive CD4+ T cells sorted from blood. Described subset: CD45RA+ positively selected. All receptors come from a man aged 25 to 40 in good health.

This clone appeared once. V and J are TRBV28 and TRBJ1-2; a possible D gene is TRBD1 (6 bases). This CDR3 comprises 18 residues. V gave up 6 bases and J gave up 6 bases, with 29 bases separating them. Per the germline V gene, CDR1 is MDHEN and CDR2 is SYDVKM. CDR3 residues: CASSRRPGHGFSIHGYTF. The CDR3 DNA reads TGTGCCAGCAGCCGACGCCCGGGACACGGTTTTAGTATCCATGGCTACACCTTC.

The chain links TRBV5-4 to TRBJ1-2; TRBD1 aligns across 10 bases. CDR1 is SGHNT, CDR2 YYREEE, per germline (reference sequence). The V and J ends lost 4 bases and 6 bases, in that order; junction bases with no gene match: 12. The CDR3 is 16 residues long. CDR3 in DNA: TGTGCCAGCAGCGTGGCCGGGACAGGGGTTGGACATGGCTACACCTTC. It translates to CASSVAGTGVGHGYTF.

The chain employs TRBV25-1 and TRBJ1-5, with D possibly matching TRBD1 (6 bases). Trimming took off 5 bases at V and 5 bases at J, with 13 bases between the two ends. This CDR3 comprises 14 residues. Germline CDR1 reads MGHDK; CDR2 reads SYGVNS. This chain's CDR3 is CASSHGQGYQPQHF. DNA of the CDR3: TGTGCCAGCAGTCATGGGCAGGGGTATCAGCCCCAGCATTTT.

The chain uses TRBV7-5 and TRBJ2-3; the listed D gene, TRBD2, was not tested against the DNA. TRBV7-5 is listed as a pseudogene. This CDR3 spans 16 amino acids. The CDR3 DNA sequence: TGTGCCAGAAGCCGGAACGCTAGCGGGAACCCAGATACGCAGTATTTT. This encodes CARSRNASGNPDTQYF.

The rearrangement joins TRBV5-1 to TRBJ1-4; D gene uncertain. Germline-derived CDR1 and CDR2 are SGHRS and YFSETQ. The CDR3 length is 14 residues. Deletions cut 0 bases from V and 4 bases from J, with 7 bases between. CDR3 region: CASSLGNFNEKLFF. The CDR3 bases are TGCGCCAGCAGCTTGGGGAACTTTAATGAAAAACTGTTTTTT.

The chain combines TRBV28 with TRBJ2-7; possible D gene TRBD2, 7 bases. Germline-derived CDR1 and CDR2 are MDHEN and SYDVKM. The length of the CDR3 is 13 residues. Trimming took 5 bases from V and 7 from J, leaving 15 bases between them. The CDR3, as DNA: TGTGCCAGCAGTCCGCGGACAGCGGGGGAGCAGTACTTC. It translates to CASSPRTAGEQYF.

CDR3 coding DNA: TGTGCCAGCAGTAAAAGCGGGGGGCGTGGGACTGAAGCTTTCTTT. Protein sequence: CASSKSGGRGTEAFF. The chain carries TRBV28 and TRBJ1-1, with D perhaps TRBD1 (6 bases). V was trimmed by 5 bases and J by 5 bases, leaving 18 bases between them. The CDR3 extends over 15 amino acids. Germline CDR1 and CDR2: MDHEN and SYDVKM.

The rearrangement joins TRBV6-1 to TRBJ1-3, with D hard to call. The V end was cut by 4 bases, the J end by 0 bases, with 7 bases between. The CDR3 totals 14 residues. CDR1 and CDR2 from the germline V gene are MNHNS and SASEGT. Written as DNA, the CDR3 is TGTGCCAGCAGTGCCATCTCCTCTGGAAACACCATATATTTT. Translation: CASSAISSGNTIYF.

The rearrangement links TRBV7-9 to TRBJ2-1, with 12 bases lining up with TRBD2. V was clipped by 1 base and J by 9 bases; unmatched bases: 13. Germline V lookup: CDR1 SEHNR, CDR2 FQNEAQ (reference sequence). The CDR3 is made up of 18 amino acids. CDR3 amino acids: CASSLGRTSGTMGSEQFF. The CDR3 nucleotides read TGTGCCAGCAGCTTAGGACGGACTAGCGGGACAATGGGGAGTGAGCAGTTCTTC.

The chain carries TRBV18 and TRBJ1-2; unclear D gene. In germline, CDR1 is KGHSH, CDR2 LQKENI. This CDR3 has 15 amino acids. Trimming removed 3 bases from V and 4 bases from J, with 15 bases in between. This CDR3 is CASSPSTAPGYGYTF. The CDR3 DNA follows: TGTGCCAGCTCACCTTCTACAGCCCCGGGCTATGGCTACACCTTC.

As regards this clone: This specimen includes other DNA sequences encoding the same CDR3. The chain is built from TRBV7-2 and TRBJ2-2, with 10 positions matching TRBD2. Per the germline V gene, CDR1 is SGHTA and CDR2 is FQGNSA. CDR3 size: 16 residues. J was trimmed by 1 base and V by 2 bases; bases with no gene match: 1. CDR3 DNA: TGTGCCAGCAGCTTAAGACTAGCGGGGAACACCGGGGAGCTGTTTTTT. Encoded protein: CASSLRLAGNTGELFF.

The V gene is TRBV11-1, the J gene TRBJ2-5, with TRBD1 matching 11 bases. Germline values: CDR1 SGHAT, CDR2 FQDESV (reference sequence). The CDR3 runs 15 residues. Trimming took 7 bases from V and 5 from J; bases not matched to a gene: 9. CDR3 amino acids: CASTQWTGGTETQYF. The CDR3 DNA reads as TGTGCCAGCACCCAATGGACAGGGGGCACGGAGACCCAGTACTTC.

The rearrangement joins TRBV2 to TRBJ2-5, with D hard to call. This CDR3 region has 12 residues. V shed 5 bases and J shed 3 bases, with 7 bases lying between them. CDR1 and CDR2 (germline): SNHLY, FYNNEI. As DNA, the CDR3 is TGTGCCAGCAGTAACAGAGAAGAGACCCAGTACTTC. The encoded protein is CASSNREETQYF.

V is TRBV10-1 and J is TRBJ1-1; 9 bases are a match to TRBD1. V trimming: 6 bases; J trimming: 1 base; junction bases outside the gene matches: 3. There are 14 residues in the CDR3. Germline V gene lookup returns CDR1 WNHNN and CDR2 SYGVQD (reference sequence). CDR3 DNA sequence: TGCGCCAGCAGGCCGGGACAGGGGAACACTGAAGCTTTCTTT. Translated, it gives CASRPGQGNTEAFF.

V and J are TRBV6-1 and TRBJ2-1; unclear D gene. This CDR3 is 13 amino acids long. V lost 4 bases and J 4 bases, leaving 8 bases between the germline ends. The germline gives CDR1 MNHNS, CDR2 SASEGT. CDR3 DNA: TGTGCCAGCAGTGGAGCTTCATACAATGAGCAGTTCTTC. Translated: CASSGASYNEQFF.

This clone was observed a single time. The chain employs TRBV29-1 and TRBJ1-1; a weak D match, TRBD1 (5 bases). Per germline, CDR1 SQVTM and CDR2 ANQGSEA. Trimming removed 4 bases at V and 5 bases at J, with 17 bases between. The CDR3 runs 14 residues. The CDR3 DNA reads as TGCAGCGTTGGGCTACAGGCTTTGGGGACTGAAGCTTTCTTT. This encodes CSVGLQALGTEAFF.

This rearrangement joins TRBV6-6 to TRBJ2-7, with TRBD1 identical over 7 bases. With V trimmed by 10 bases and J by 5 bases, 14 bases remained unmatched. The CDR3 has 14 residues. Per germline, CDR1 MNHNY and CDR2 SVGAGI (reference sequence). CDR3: CATFSQNQGDEQYF. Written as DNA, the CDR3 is TGTGCCACCTTTTCTCAGAATCAGGGGGACGAGCAGTACTTC.

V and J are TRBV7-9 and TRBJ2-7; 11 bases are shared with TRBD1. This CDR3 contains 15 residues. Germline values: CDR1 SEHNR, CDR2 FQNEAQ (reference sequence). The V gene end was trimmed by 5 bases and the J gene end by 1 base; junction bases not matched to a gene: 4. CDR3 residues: CASSPGTGGSYEQYF. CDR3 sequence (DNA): TGTGCCAGCAGCCCCGGGACAGGGGGTTCCTACGAGCAGTACTTC.

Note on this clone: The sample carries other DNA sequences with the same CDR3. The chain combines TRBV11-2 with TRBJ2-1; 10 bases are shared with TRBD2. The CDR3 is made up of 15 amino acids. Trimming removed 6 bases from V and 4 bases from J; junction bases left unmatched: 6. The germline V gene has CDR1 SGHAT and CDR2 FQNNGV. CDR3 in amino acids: CASSPGTSAYNEQFF. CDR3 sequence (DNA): TGTGCCAGCAGTCCCGGGACTAGCGCTTACAATGAGCAGTTCTTC.

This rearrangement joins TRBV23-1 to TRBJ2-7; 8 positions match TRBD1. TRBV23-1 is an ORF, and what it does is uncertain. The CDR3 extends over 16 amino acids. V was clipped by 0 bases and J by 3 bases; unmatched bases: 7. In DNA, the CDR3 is TGCGCCAGCAGTCAATCCGGGACAGGCGAAATCTACGAGCAGTACTTC. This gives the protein CASSQSGTGEIYEQYF.